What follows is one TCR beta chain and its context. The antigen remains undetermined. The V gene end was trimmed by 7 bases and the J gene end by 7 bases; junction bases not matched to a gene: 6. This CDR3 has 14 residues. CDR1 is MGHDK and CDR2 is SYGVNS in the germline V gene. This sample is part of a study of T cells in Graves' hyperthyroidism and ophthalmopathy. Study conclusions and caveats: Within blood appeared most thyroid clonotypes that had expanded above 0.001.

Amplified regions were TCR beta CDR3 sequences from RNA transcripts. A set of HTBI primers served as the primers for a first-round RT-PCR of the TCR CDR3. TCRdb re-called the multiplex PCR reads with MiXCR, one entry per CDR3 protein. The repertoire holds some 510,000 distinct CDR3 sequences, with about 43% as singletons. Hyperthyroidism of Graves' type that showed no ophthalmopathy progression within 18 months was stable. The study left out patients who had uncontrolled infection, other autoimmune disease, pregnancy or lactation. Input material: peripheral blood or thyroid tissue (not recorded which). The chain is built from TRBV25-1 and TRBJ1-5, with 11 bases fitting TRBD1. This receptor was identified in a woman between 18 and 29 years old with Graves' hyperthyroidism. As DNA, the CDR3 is TGTGCCAGCAAGACGGGACAGGGGGGGCAGCCCCAGCATTTT. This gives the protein CASKTGQGGQPQHF. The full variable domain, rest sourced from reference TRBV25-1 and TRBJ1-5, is EADIYQTPRYLVIGTGKKITLECSQTMGHDKMYWYQQDPGMELHLIHYSYGVNSTEKGDLSSESTVSRIRTEHFPLTLESARPSHTSQYLCASKTGQGGQPQHFGDGTRLSIL.